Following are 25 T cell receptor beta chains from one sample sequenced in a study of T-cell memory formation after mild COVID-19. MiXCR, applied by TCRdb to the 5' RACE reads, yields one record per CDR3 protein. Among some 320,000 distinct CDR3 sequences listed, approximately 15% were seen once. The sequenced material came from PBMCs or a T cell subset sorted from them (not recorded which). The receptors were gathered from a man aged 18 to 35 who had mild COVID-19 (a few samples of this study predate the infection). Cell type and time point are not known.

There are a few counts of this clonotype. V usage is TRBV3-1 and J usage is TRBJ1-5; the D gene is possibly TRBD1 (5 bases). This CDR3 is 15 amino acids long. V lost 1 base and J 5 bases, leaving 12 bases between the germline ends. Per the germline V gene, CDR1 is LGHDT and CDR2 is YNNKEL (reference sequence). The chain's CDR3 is CASSQAGGVYQPQHF. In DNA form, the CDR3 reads TGTGCCAGCAGCCAAGCTGGGGGAGTCTATCAGCCCCAGCATTTT.

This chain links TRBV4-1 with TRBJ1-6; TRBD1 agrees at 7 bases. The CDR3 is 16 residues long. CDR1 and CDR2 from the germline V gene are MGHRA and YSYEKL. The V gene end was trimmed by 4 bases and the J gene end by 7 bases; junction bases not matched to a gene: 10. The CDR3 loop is CASSLRTGRVNSPLHF. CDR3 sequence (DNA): TGCGCCAGCAGCCTGAGGACAGGACGGGTGAATTCACCCCTCCACTTT.

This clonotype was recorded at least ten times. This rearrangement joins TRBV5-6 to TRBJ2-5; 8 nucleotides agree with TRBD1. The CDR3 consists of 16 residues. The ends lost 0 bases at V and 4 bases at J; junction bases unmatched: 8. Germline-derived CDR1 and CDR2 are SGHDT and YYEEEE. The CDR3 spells CASSLGLNRGAETQYF. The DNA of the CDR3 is TGTGCCAGCAGCTTGGGGCTGAACAGGGGGGCAGAGACCCAGTACTTC.

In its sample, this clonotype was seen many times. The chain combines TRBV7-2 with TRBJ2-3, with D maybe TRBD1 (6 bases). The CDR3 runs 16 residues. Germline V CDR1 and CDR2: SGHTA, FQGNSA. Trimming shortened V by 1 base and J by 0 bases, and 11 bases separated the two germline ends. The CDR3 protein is CASSLGDRLSTDTQYF. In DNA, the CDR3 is TGTGCCAGCAGCTTAGGAGACAGGCTTAGCACAGATACGCAGTATTTT.

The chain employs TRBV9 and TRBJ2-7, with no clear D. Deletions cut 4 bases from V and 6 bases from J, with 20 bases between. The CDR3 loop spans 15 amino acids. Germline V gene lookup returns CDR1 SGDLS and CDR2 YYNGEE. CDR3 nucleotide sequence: TGTGCCAGCAGCCCTCCCTCGGCGGAGCCTAGCGAGCAGTACTTC. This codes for CASSPPSAEPSEQYF.

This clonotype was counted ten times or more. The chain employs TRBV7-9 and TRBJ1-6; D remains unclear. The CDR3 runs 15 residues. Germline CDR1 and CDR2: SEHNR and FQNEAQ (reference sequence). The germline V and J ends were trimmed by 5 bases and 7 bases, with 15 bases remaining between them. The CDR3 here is CASSPGLSGNSPLHF. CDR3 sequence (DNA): TGTGCCAGCAGCCCTGGCTTGTCCGGGAATTCACCCCTCCACTTT. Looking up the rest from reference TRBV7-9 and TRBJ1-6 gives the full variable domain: DTGVSQNPRHKITKRGQNVTFRCDPISEHNRLYWYRQTLGQGPEFLTYFQNEAQLEKSRLLSDRFSAERPKGSFSTLEIQRTEQGDSAMYLCASSPGLSGNSPLHFGNGTRLTVT.

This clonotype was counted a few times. Here the CDR3 DNA reads TGCGCCAGCAGCCCACGGCGCGACCCAGATACGCAGTATTTT. Protein: CASSPRRDPDTQYF. This chain connects TRBV5-1 to TRBJ2-3; D remains unclear. V shed 4 bases and J shed 4 bases, with 13 bases lying between them. Per germline, CDR1 SGHRS and CDR2 YFSETQ. The CDR3 has 14 residues.

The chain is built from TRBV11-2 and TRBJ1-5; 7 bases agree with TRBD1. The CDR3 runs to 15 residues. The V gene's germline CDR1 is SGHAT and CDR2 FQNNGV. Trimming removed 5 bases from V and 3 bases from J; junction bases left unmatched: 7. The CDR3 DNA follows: TGTGCCAGCAGCGAGAAGGACAGGAACAATCAGCCCCAGCATTTT. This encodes CASSEKDRNNQPQHF. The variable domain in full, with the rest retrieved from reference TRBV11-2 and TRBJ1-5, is EAGVAQSPRYKIIEKRQSVAFWCNPISGHATLYWYQQILGQGPKLLIQFQNNGVVDDSQLPKDRFSAERLKGVDSTLKIQPAKLEDSAVYLCASSEKDRNNQPQHFGDGTRLSIL.

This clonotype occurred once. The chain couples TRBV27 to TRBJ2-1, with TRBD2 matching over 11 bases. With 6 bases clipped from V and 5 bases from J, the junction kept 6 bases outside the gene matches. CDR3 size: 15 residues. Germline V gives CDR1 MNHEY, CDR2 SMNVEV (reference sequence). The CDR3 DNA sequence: TGTGCCAGCAGCTTAGCGGGGGGGCCCCACAATGAGCAGTTCTTC. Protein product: CASSLAGGPHNEQFF.

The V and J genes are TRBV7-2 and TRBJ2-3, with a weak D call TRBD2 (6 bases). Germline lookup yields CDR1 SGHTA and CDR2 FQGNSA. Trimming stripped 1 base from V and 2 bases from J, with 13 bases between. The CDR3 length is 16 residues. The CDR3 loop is CASSLGAAGSTDTQYF. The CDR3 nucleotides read TGTGCCAGCAGCTTAGGGGCCGCGGGGTCCACAGATACGCAGTATTTT.

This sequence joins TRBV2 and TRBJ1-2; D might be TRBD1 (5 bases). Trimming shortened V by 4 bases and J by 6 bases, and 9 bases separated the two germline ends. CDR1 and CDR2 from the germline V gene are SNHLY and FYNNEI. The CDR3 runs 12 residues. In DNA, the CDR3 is TGTGCCAGCAGTGTTGACAGAAATGGCTACACCTTC. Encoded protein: CASSVDRNGYTF.

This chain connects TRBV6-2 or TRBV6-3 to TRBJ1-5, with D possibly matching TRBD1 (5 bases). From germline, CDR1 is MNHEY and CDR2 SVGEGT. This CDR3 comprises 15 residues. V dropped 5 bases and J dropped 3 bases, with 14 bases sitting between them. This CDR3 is CASSPSRQFNQPQHF. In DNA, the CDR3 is TGTGCCAGCAGTCCCTCTCGACAGTTCAATCAGCCCCAGCATTTT.

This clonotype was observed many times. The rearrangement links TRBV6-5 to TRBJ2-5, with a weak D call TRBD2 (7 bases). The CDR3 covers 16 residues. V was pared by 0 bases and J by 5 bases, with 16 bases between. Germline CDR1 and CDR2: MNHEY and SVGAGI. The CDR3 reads CASSYSSGGLGETQYF. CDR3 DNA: TGTGCCAGCAGTTACTCGTCGGGGGGCCTCGGGGAGACCCAGTACTTC.

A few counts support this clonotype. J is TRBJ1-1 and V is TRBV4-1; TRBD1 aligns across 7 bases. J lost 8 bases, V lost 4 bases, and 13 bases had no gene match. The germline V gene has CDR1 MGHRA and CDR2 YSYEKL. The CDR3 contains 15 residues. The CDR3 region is CASSRTQGLRGEAFF. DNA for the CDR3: TGCGCCAGCAGCCGGACTCAAGGGCTCAGGGGGGAAGCTTTCTTT.

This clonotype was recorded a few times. The CDR3 coding sequence is TGTGCCAGCAGTCCGTCCCGGTCCTACAATGAGCAGTTCTTC. The encoded protein is CASSPSRSYNEQFF. The rearrangement uses TRBV6-6 and TRBJ2-1, with D hard to call. Trimming stripped 5 bases from V and 1 base from J, with 9 bases between. The CDR3 runs 14 residues. Germline V lookup: CDR1 MNHNY, CDR2 SVGAGI (reference sequence).

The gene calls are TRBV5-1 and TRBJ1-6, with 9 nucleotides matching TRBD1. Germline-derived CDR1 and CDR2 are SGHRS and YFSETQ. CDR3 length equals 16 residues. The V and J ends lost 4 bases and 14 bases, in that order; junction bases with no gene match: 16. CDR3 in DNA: TGCGCCAGCAGCACTGGTGGGACAGGGCCCCAAGTGACCCTCCACTTT. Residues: CASSTGGTGPQVTLHF.

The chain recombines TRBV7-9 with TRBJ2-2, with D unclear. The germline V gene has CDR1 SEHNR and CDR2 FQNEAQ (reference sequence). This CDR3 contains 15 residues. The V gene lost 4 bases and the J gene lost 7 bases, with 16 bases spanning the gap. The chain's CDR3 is CASSSRTIQGGELFF. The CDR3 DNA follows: TGTGCCAGCAGCTCGCGGACCATCCAAGGCGGGGAGCTGTTTTTT.

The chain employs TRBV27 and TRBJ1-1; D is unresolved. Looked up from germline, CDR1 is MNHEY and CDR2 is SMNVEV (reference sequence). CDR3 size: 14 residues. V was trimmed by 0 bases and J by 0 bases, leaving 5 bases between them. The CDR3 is CASSLSLMNTEAFF. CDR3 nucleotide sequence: TGTGCCAGCAGTTTATCTCTAATGAACACTGAAGCTTTCTTT.

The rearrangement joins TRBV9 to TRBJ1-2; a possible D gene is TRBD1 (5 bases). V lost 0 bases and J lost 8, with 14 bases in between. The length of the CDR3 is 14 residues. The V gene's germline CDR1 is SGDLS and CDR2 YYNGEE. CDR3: CASSVAEGLGGYTF. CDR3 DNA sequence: TGTGCCAGCAGCGTAGCTGAGGGGCTGGGGGGCTACACCTTC. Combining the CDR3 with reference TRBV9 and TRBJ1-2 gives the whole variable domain DSGVTQTPKHLITATGQRVTLRCSPRSGDLSVYWYQQSLDQGLQFLIQYYNGEERAKGNILERFSAQQFPDLHSELNLSSLELGDSALYFCASSVAEGLGGYTFGSGTRLTVV.

The CDR3 bases are TGTGCCAGCAGCCTACGGAAACCGAGCACAGATACGCAGTATTTT. It is translated as CASSLRKPSTDTQYF. The genes are TRBV3-1 and TRBJ2-3, with D unresolved. Germline CDR1 reads LGHDT; CDR2 reads YNNKEL (reference sequence). V was pared by 4 bases and J by 0 bases, with 11 bases between. This CDR3 contains 15 residues.

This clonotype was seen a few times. The CDR3 protein is CASSSGQILTDTQYF. The CDR3 DNA is TGTGCCAGCAGCTCGGGACAGATATTAACAGATACGCAGTATTTT. The chain uses TRBV5-5 and TRBJ2-3, with 7 bases identical to TRBD1. CDR1 is SGHKS, CDR2 YYEKEE, per germline (reference sequence). The CDR3 has 15 amino acids. J gave up 3 bases and V 3 bases, and 7 bases lay outside the gene matches.

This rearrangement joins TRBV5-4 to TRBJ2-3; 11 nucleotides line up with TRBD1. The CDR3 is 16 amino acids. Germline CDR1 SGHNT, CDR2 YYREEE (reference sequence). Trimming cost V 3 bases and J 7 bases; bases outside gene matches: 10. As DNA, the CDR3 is TGTGCCAGCAGCTATCCGGTGGGACAGGGGGGGCATACGCAGTATTTT. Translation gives CASSYPVGQGGHTQYF. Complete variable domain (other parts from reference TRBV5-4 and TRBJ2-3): ETGVTQSPTHLIKTRGQQVTLRCSSQSGHNTVSWYQQALGQGPQFIFQYYREEENGRGNFPPRFSGLQFPNYSSELNVNALELDDSALYLCASSYPVGQGGHTQYFGPGTRLTVL.

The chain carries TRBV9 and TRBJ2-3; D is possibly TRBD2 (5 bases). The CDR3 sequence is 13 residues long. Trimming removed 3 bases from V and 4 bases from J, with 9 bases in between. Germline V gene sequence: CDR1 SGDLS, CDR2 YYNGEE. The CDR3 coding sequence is TGTGCCAGCAGCGGGAGGTGGGCAGATACGCAGTATTTT. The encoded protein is CASSGRWADTQYF. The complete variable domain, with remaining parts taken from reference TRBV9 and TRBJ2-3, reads DSGVTQTPKHLITATGQRVTLRCSPRSGDLSVYWYQQSLDQGLQFLIQYYNGEERAKGNILERFSAQQFPDLHSELNLSSLELGDSALYFCASSGRWADTQYFGPGTRLTVL.

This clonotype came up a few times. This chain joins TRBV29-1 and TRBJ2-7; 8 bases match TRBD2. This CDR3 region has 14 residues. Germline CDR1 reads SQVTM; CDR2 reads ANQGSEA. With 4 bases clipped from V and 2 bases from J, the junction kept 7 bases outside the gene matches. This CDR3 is CSVVGAGGPYEQYF. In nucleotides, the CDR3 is TGCAGCGTTGTCGGGGCGGGGGGTCCCTACGAGCAGTACTTC.

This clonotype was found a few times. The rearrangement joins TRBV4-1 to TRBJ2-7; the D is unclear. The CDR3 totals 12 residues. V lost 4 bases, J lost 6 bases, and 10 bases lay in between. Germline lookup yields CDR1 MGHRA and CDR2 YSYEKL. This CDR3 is CASSLNDGEQYF. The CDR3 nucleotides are TGCGCCAGCAGCCTAAACGATGGCGAGCAGTACTTC.